This is a list of T cell receptor beta chains from one sample in a study of T cells in Graves' hyperthyroidism and ophthalmopathy. TCRdb re-analysed the multiplex PCR reads in MiXCR, keeping a single row per CDR3 protein. The sample consists of 450,000 to 700,000 distinct CDR3 sequences, under 60% of them appearing once. The sample consisted of peripheral blood or thyroid tissue (not recorded which). These receptors all stem from an adult woman with Graves' disease, either hyperthyroidism or ophthalmopathy (not recorded which). Each CDR3 is given with its conserved first and last residue. The D gene is left open where the match is weak. For some rows the clone size is stated as once, few or many, or as a class when expanded; others skip it.

j_gene: TRBJ2-7; v_gene: TRBV10-3; abundance: many; d_gene: -; CDR3aa: CAIREGNEQYF; CDR3nt: TGTGCCATCCGAGAGGGAAACGAGCAGTACTTC
j_gene: TRBJ2-7; v_gene: TRBV5-1; abundance: once; d_gene: TRBD1; CDR3aa: CASSSTGQGAYEQYF; CDR3nt: TGCGCCAGCAGCTCAACGGGACAGGGGGCCTACGAGCAGTACTTC
j_gene: TRBJ1-2; v_gene: TRBV25-1; abundance: -; d_gene: -; CDR3aa: CARQPQGNYGYTF; CDR3nt: TGTGCCAGACAACCACAGGGCAACTATGGCTACACCTTC
j_gene: TRBJ2-7; v_gene: TRBV6-4; abundance: few; d_gene: TRBD2; CDR3aa: CASSARASSGSQYF; CDR3nt: TGTGCCAGCAGTGCTAGAGCGTCTAGCGGGAGCCAGTACTTC
j_gene: TRBJ2-2; v_gene: TRBV30; abundance: -; d_gene: -; CDR3aa: CAWRRDLNTGELFF; CDR3nt: TGTGCCTGGCGCCGGGACTTGAACACCGGGGAGCTGTTTTTT
j_gene: TRBJ1-5; v_gene: TRBV20-1; abundance: -; d_gene: -; CDR3aa: CSARQGIGYEHF; CDR3nt: TGCAGTGCTAGACAGGGGATCGGCTACGAGCATTTT
j_gene: TRBJ2-2; v_gene: TRBV20-1; abundance: many; d_gene: TRBD1; CDR3aa: CSASNPDRETGELFF; CDR3nt: TGCAGTGCTTCCAACCCGGACAGGGAAACCGGGGAGCTGTTTTTT
j_gene: TRBJ2-1; v_gene: TRBV9; abundance: -; d_gene: TRBD2; CDR3aa: CASSVVAIGRNEQFF; CDR3nt: TGTGCCAGCAGCGTAGTGGCTATCGGGAGGAATGAGCAGTTCTTC
j_gene: TRBJ2-7; v_gene: TRBV7-2; abundance: -; d_gene: -; CDR3aa: CASSFDNTGELYF; CDR3nt: TGTGCCAGCAGCTTCGACAACACCGGGGAGCTGTACTTC
j_gene: TRBJ1-4; v_gene: TRBV4-1; abundance: -; d_gene: -; CDR3aa: CASSQDLTETNEKLFF; CDR3nt: TGCGCCAGCAGCCAAGATCTAACAGAAACAAATGAAAAACTGTTTTTT
j_gene: TRBJ1-2; v_gene: TRBV15; abundance: many; d_gene: -; CDR3aa: CATSRDSRVETF; CDR3nt: TGTGCCACCAGCAGAGATTCCCGGGTAGAAACCTTC
j_gene: TRBJ1-2; v_gene: TRBV5-1; abundance: -; d_gene: TRBD1; CDR3aa: CASSPGTGHINGYTF; CDR3nt: TGCGCCAGCAGCCCTGGGACAGGGCATATAAATGGCTACACCTTC
j_gene: TRBJ2-7; v_gene: TRBV10-3; abundance: -; d_gene: -; CDR3aa: CAIRAGTYEQYF; CDR3nt: TGTGCCATCAGGGCGGGAACCTACGAGCAGTACTTC
j_gene: TRBJ1-3; v_gene: TRBV25-1; abundance: few; d_gene: -; CDR3aa: CASSEGGSGNTIYF; CDR3nt: TGTGCCAGCAGTGAGGGTGGCTCTGGAAACACCATATATTTT
j_gene: TRBJ2-7; v_gene: TRBV7-2; abundance: many; d_gene: TRBD1; CDR3aa: CASTPGQGEYEQYF; CDR3nt: TGTGCCAGCACTCCGGGACAGGGGGAGTACGAGCAGTACTTC
j_gene: TRBJ1-2; v_gene: TRBV29-1; abundance: few; d_gene: -; CDR3aa: CSVATRDGGRYTF; CDR3nt: TGCAGCGTCGCAACCCGAGACGGGGGCCGCTACACCTTC
j_gene: TRBJ2-1; v_gene: TRBV2; abundance: -; d_gene: -; CDR3aa: CASSEQGFNEQFF; CDR3nt: TGTGCCAGCAGTGAACAAGGGTTCAATGAGCAGTTCTTC
j_gene: TRBJ1-3; v_gene: TRBV20-1; abundance: many; d_gene: -; CDR3aa: CSAVEGGYGNTIYF; CDR3nt: TGCAGTGCGGTCGAGGGGGGGTACGGAAACACCATATATTTT
j_gene: TRBJ1-5; v_gene: TRBV19; abundance: -; d_gene: -; CDR3aa: CASRVLSISNQPQHF; CDR3nt: TGTGCCAGTAGAGTCTTGAGTATTAGCAATCAGCCCCAGCATTTT
j_gene: TRBJ1-3; v_gene: TRBV7-9; abundance: many; d_gene: -; CDR3aa: CASSLEEVFGNTIYF; CDR3nt: TGTGCCAGCAGCTTAGAAGAGGTATTTGGAAACACCATATATTTT
j_gene: TRBJ2-7; v_gene: TRBV11-1; abundance: -; d_gene: -; CDR3aa: CASSVVGGASYEQYF; CDR3nt: TGTGCCAGCAGCGTTGTGGGGGGGGCCTCCTACGAGCAGTACTTC
j_gene: TRBJ2-2; v_gene: TRBV24-1; abundance: few; d_gene: -; CDR3aa: CATSDWGSRELFF; CDR3nt: TGTGCCACCAGTGATTGGGGTAGCCGGGAGCTGTTTTTT
j_gene: TRBJ1-1; v_gene: TRBV10-3; abundance: -; d_gene: -; CDR3aa: CAISDSRQRVAGANVLTFF; CDR3nt: TGTGCCATCAGTGACTCTCGACAGAGGGTGGCCGGGGCCAACGTCCTGACTTTCTTT
j_gene: TRBJ2-7; v_gene: TRBV5-1; abundance: few; d_gene: -; CDR3aa: CASSWRGYEQYF; CDR3nt: TGCGCCAGCAGCTGGAGGGGTTACGAGCAGTACTTC
j_gene: TRBJ1-6; v_gene: TRBV7-8; abundance: many; d_gene: -; CDR3aa: CASSLEGLNGNSPLHF; CDR3nt: TGTGCCAGCAGCTTAGAGGGGCTGAACGGAAATTCACCCCTCCACTTT
j_gene: TRBJ1-5; v_gene: TRBV15; abundance: many; d_gene: -; CDR3aa: CATSRPGGSDQPQHF; CDR3nt: TGTGCCACCAGCAGGCCCGGGGGGTCGGATCAGCCCCAGCATTTT
j_gene: TRBJ2-7; v_gene: TRBV5-4; abundance: -; d_gene: TRBD2; CDR3aa: CASSIGLAGMLYEQYF; CDR3nt: TGTGCCAGCAGCATAGGACTAGCGGGAATGTTGTACGAGCAGTACTTC